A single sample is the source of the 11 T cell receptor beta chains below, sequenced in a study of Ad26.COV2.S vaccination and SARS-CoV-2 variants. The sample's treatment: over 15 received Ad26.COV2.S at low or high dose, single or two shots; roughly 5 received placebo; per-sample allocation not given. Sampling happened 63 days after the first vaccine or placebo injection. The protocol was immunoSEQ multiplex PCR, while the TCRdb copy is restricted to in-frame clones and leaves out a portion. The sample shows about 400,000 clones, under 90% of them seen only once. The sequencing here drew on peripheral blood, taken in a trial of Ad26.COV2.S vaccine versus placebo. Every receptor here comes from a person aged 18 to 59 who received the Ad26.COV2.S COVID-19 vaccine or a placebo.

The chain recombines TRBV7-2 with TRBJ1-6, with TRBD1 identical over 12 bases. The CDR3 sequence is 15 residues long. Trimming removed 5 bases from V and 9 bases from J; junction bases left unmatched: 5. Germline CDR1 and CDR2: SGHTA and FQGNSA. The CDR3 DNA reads TGTGCCAGCAGCCCGGGACAGGGGGCTGGTTCACCCCTCCACTTT. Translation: CASSPGQGAGSPLHF. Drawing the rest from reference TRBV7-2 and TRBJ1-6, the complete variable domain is GAGVSQSPSNKVTEKGKDVELRCDPISGHTALYWYRQSLGQGLEFLIYFQGNSAPDKSGLPSDRFSAERTGGSVSTLTIQRTQQEDSAVYLCASSPGQGAGSPLHFGNGTRLTVT.

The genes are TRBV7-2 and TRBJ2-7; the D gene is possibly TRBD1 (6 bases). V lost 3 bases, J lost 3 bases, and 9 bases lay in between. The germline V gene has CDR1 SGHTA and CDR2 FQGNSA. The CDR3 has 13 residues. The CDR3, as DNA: TGTGCCAGCAGCTTTACAGGGAACTACGAGCAGTACTTC. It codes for CASSFTGNYEQYF.

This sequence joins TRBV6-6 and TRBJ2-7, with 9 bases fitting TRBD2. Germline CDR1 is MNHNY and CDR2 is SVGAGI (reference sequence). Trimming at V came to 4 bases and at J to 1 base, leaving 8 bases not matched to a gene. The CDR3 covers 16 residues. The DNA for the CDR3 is TGTGCCAGCAGTTCCTTCCTTAGCGGGAGTTCCTACGAGCAGTACTTC. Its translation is CASSSFLSGSSYEQYF.

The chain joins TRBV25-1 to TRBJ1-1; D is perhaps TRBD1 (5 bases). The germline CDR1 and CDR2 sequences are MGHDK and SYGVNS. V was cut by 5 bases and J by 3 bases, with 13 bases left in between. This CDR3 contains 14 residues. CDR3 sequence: CASSYMGRDTEAFF. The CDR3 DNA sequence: TGTGCCAGCAGTTATATGGGCAGGGACACTGAAGCTTTCTTT.

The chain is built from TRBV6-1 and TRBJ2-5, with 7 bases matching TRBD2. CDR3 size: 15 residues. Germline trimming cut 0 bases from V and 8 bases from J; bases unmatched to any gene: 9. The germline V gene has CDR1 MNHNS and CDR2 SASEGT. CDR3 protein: CASSEAFAGVGTQYF. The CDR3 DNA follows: TGTGCCAGCAGTGAAGCGTTTGCGGGAGTAGGCACCCAGTACTTC.

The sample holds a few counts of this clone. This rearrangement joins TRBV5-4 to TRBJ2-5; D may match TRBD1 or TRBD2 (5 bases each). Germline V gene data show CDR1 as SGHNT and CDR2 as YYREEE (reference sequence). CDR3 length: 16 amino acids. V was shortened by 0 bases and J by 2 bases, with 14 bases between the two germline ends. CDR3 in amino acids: CASSLEVLGAQETQYF. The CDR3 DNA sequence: TGTGCCAGCAGCTTGGAAGTACTCGGGGCGCAAGAGACCCAGTACTTC.

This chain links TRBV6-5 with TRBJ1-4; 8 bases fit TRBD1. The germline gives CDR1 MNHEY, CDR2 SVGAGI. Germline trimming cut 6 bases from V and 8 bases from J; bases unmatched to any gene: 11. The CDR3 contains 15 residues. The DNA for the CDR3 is TGTGCCAGCAGCCCCCAGGGACAGGAGCTCGAAAAACTGTTTTTT. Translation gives CASSPQGQELEKLFF.

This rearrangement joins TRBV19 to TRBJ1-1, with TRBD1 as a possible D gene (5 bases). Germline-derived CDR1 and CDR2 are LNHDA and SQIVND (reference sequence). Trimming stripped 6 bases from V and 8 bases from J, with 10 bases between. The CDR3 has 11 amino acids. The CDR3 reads CASRSGGEAFF. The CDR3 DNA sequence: TGTGCCAGTAGGAGCGGGGGGGAAGCTTTCTTT.

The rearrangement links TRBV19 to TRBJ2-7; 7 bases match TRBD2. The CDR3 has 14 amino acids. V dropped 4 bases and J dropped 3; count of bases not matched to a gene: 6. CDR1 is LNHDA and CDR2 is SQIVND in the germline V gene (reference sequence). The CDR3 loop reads CASSTHIAGYEQYF. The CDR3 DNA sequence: TGTGCCAGTAGTACCCATATAGCGGGCTACGAGCAGTACTTC.

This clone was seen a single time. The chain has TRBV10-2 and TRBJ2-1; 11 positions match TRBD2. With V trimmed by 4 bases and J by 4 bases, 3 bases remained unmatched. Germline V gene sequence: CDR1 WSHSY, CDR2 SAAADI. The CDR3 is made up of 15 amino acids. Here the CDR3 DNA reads TGCGCCAGCAGTGCCGGGACTAGCGGATACAATGAGCAGTTCTTC. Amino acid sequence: CASSAGTSGYNEQFF.

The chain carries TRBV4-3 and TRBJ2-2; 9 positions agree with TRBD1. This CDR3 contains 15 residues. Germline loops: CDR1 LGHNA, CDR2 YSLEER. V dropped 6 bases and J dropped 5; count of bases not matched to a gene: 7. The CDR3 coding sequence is TGCGCCAGCAGGCGCGGGACAGGGTTGACCGGGGAGCTGTTTTTT. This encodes CASRRGTGLTGELFF.